One sample yielded the 21 T cell receptor beta chains listed below, sequenced in a study of T cell repertoires in cytomegalovirus infection. TCRdb reanalysed the reads using MiXCR and keeps one entry per CDR3 protein. Here the sample spans 600,000 to 800,000 distinct CDR3 sequences, 20% to 25% being singletons. The sequenced sample consisted of CD8+ T cells from PBMCs. These receptors all come from a human donor in good health (CMV status not recorded). Some clones in this sample may be carry-over from other donors' samples.

The sample holds many counts of this clonotype. The chain links TRBV11-2 to TRBJ2-3, with 8 bases fitting TRBD2. The CDR3 covers 14 residues. Trimming at V came to 5 bases and at J to 6 bases, leaving 7 bases not matched to a gene. From germline, CDR1 is SGHAT and CDR2 FQNNGV. The CDR3 nucleotides read TGTGCCAGCAGCATGCGGGGGGCCTTGGATACGCAGTATTTT. As protein: CASSMRGALDTQYF. Using reference TRBV11-2 and TRBJ2-3 for the parts outside the CDR3, the full variable domain is EAGVAQSPRYKIIEKRQSVAFWCNPISGHATLYWYQQILGQGPKLLIQFQNNGVVDDSQLPKDRFSAERLKGVDSTLKIQPAKLEDSAVYLCASSMRGALDTQYFGPGTRLTVL.

This clonotype was observed at least ten times. The J gene is TRBJ2-4, the V gene TRBV7-9; no clear D. The CDR3 is 13 residues long. Trimming cost V 8 bases and J 9 bases, with 17 bases left between them. Germline V gene lookup returns CDR1 SEHNR and CDR2 FQNEAQ (reference sequence). The DNA for the CDR3 is TGTGCCAGCGATTCAGAGAACTCCGGCATTCAGTACTTC. Its translation: CASDSENSGIQYF.

This clonotype was counted once. The rearrangement uses TRBV14 and TRBJ2-3; D uncertain. The germline V and J ends were trimmed by 4 bases and 10 bases, with 12 bases remaining between them. The germline V gene has CDR1 SGHDN and CDR2 FVKESK. This CDR3 is 12 amino acids long. The CDR3 DNA reads as TGTGCCAGCAGCCTAGCCCGTCACCCGCAGTATTTT. This gives the protein CASSLARHPQYF.

This clonotype was recorded at least ten times. The genes are TRBV7-6 and TRBJ2-3; D is perhaps TRBD2 (5 bases). There are 15 residues in the CDR3. CDR1 is SGHVS, CDR2 FNYEAQ, per germline. The V end was cut by 4 bases, the J end by 2 bases, with 13 bases between. As DNA, the CDR3 is TGTGCCAGCAGCTCCGCAAGCGGTATCACAGATACGCAGTATTTT. Protein product: CASSSASGITDTQYF.

The gene calls are TRBV7-8 and TRBJ2-7, with no clear D. The CDR3 runs 15 residues. Germline values: CDR1 SGHVS, CDR2 FQNEAQ. Between the trimmed V and J ends, which lost 3 bases and 6 bases, there was a span of 18 bases. The CDR3 loop is CASSLFALPIAEQYV. The CDR3 DNA follows: TGTGCCAGCAGCTTGTTTGCACTCCCGATAGCCGAGCAGTACGTC.

The V call is TRBV27, the J call TRBJ1-2, with 7 bases that match TRBD1. The CDR3 consists of 16 residues. Germline lookup yields CDR1 MNHEY and CDR2 SMNVEV (reference sequence). V was clipped by 4 bases and J by 4 bases; unmatched bases: 12. The CDR3 is CASSSGQERLFYGYTF. Here the CDR3 DNA reads TGTGCCAGCAGTTCCGGACAGGAGCGCCTTTTCTATGGCTACACCTTC.

Ten or more counts support this clonotype. V usage is TRBV7-2 and J usage is TRBJ2-1; no clear D. Trimming pared 5 bases from V and 5 bases from J, leaving 10 bases between. Germline V gene data show CDR1 as SGHTA and CDR2 as FQGNSA. The CDR3 contains 13 residues. This CDR3 is CASSRGRNNEQFF. The DNA of the CDR3 is TGTGCCAGCAGCAGAGGACGAAACAATGAGCAGTTCTTC.

A note on this clonotype: The conserved phenylalanine or tryptophan normally closing the CDR3 is absent here, so this likely arose from a read error. The chain's CDR3 is CASSLDRGGGNQPQHS. DNA of the CDR3: TGTGCCAGCAGCTTAGACAGGGGGGGAGGCAATCAGCCCCAGCATTCT. The V gene is TRBV7-2, the J gene TRBJ1-5, with 8 positions matching TRBD1. J gave up 2 bases and V 1 base, and 4 bases lay outside the gene matches. Looked up from germline, CDR1 is SGHTA and CDR2 is FQGNSA. The CDR3 length is 16 residues.

A few counts support this clonotype. The chain links TRBV27 to TRBJ2-3; 7 nucleotides match TRBD2. CDR1 and CDR2 from the germline V gene are MNHEY and SMNVEV (reference sequence). CDR3 length: 16 amino acids. V lost 2 bases to trimming and J lost 5 bases; unmatched junction nucleotides: 10. CDR3: CASSLPGSGAGDTQYF. CDR3 DNA: TGTGCCAGCAGTTTACCCGGGAGCGGGGCCGGAGATACGCAGTATTTT.

This clonotype was found a few times. The V and J genes are TRBV6-2 or TRBV6-3 and TRBJ1-1; D may be TRBD1 (6 bases). Germline lookup yields CDR1 MNHEY and CDR2 SVGEGT. V was shortened by 6 bases and J by 0 bases, with 17 bases between the two germline ends. The CDR3 consists of 16 residues. In nucleotides, the CDR3 is TGTGCCAGCAGCCACAAACAGGGACCCCTGAACACTGAAGCTTTCTTT. Amino acids: CASSHKQGPLNTEAFF.

Comment on this clonotype: This could be a read error, since a much larger clone is one nucleotide away. The chain uses TRBV7-6 and TRBJ2-1; 9 bases are a match to TRBD2. This CDR3 comprises 15 residues. Germline values: CDR1 SGHVS, CDR2 FNYEAQ. DNA for the CDR3: TGTGCCAGCAACTTAGGGCGGGGGGGCCGGAATGAGCAGTTCTTC. It codes for CASNLGRGGRNEQFF.

This sequence joins TRBV6-6 and TRBJ2-1; the D is unclear. CDR1 is MNHNY, CDR2 SVGAGI, per germline (reference sequence). The CDR3 contains 18 residues. V lost 2 bases and J lost 9, with 26 bases in between. CDR3 loop: CASSYGIIGPINTSEQFF. DNA of the CDR3: TGTGCCAGCAGTTACGGTATAATCGGCCCCATTAATACCAGTGAGCAGTTCTTC.

This clonotype has more than one count but fewer than ten. This chain links TRBV5-5 with TRBJ2-1; 8 bases map to TRBD2. This CDR3 spans 16 amino acids. After removal of 1 base from V and 5 bases from J, the junction contained 8 bases not matched to a gene. Germline V gene lookup returns CDR1 SGHKS and CDR2 YYEKEE (reference sequence). The CDR3 is CASSLRTSGGHNEQFF. DNA of the CDR3: TGTGCCAGCAGCTTGAGGACAAGCGGGGGACACAATGAGCAGTTCTTC.

The genes are TRBV6-5 and TRBJ2-5, with D possibly being TRBD1 (5 bases). The V end lost 11 bases, the J end lost 2 bases, and 18 bases lay between the germline ends. The CDR3 contains 14 residues. Per germline, CDR1 MNHEY and CDR2 SVGAGI. This CDR3 reads CAARANLVQETQYF. The CDR3 region has the DNA TGTGCCGCCAGGGCCAACCTCGTACAAGAGACCCAGTACTTC.

This clonotype was seen more than once but under ten times. This chain links TRBV7-9 with TRBJ1-2, with D uncertain. The CDR3 is 14 amino acids. Germline CDR1 and CDR2: SEHNR and FQNEAQ (reference sequence). V lost 6 bases and J 8 bases, leaving 19 bases between the germline ends. The CDR3 DNA reads as TGTGCCAGCAGTCTACAGAGGCCGTGGCCGGGCTACACCTTC. The encoded protein is CASSLQRPWPGYTF.

CDR3 bases: TGCAGTGCATCGCCGGGGAACACCTTC. Amino acids: CSASPGNTF. This chain connects TRBV20-1 to TRBJ1-2; the D is unclear. Trimming removed 6 bases from V and 12 bases from J, with 11 bases in between. CDR3 length: 9 residues. Germline CDR1 reads DFQATT; CDR2 reads SNEGSKA (reference sequence).

Of note for this clonotype: This clone may be a read error of a much larger clone one base away. This chain links TRBV12-3 or TRBV12-4 with TRBJ1-5, with D uncertain. Trimming removed 3 bases at V and 11 bases at J, with 14 bases between. CDR3 size: 13 residues. The CDR3 DNA is TGTGCCAGCAGTTTGTGGGCCCACGAGGCCCAGCATTTT. This sequence encodes CASSLWAHEAQHF.

This rearrangement joins TRBV6-6 to TRBJ2-3, with 9 bases identical to TRBD2. Germline-derived CDR1 and CDR2 are MNHNY and SVGAGI (reference sequence). The ends lost 2 bases at V and 4 bases at J; junction bases unmatched: 7. There are 16 residues in the CDR3. The CDR3 reads CASSYPAGGTPDTQYF. The CDR3, as DNA: TGTGCCAGCAGTTACCCTGCGGGGGGGACACCAGATACGCAGTATTTT.

The V call is TRBV6-2 or TRBV6-3, the J call TRBJ1-1, with D hard to call. Trimming took off 5 bases at V and 1 base at J, with 14 bases between the two ends. The CDR3 has 15 amino acids. Per germline, CDR1 MNHEY and CDR2 SVGEGT. The CDR3 is CASSGPDGRNTEAFF. The DNA for the CDR3 is TGTGCCAGCAGTGGCCCGGACGGACGGAACACTGAAGCTTTCTTT.

With respect to this clonotype: It may be a read error: a sequence one base away is much more abundant. The chain is built from TRBV7-2 and TRBJ2-5; perhaps TRBD2 as D (7 bases). CDR3 length equals 14 residues. CDR1 and CDR2 from the germline V gene are SGHTA and FQGNSA. Trimming shortened V by 5 bases and J by 2 bases, and 12 bases separated the two germline ends. The CDR3 region has the DNA TGTACCAGCAGCCAGGGGCGGGGGCAAGAGACCCAGTACTTC. Residues: CTSSQGRGQETQYF.

Ten or more counts support this clonotype. The rearrangement joins TRBV28 to TRBJ1-1, with 8 bases aligning to TRBD1. This CDR3 region has 21 residues. Germline-derived CDR1 and CDR2 are MDHEN and SYDVKM. V lost 7 bases, J lost 0 bases, and 25 bases stayed unmatched. The CDR3 nucleotides read TGTGCCAGCACAAACGCAGGGACAGGAGTCAGGGAGCGACGGGTGAACACTGAAGCTTTCTTT. The encoded protein is CASTNAGTGVRERRVNTEAFF.